One and the same sample provided the 21 T cell receptor beta chains below, sequenced in a study of OX40 agonist ivuxolimab in advanced cancers. Only in-frame clones appear in the TCRdb table, and some are missing; sequencing was by immunoSEQ multiplex PCR. The repertoire consists of more than 45,000 clones, with around nine tenths occurring once and the leading ten covering around half. This specimen was CD4+ or CD8+ T cells sorted from blood, taken in a trial of the OX40 agonist ivuxolimab. All receptors come from an adult with an advanced solid tumor such as melanoma, head and neck, liver or kidney cancer.

The chain is built from TRBV2 and TRBJ2-7; 7 bases agree with TRBD2. The ends lost 2 bases at V and 6 bases at J; junction bases unmatched: 10. Germline lookup yields CDR1 SNHLY and CDR2 FYNNEI. This CDR3 region has 15 residues. The CDR3, as DNA: TGTGCCAGCAGTGAAACGGCACTAGCGTCGGCCGAGCAGTACTTC. It specifies CASSETALASAEQYF.

This clone has only one observation. This sequence joins TRBV4-1 and TRBJ2-1, with 8 bases fitting TRBD2. Losses at the gene ends were 0 bases for V and 3 bases for J; bases not matched to a gene: 7. The CDR3 spans 17 residues. CDR1 MGHRA and CDR2 YSYEKL come from the germline V gene. CDR3 sequence (DNA): TGCGCCAGCAGCCAAGAAGGGTATGCGGGGGGCTACAATGAGCAGTTCTTC. Translating gives CASSQEGYAGGYNEQFF.

This clone was seen more than once but under ten times. The rearrangement links TRBV11-2 to TRBJ2-2, with TRBD2 matching 8 bases. CDR3 length equals 16 residues. With V trimmed by 8 bases and J by 4 bases, 12 bases remained unmatched. Germline CDR1 is SGHAT and CDR2 is FQNNGV. The CDR3 spells CASSLPGLGPTGELFF. CDR3 nucleotide sequence: TGTGCCAGCTCACTCCCGGGACTAGGTCCCACCGGGGAGCTGTTTTTT.

The gene calls are TRBV7-8 and TRBJ1-2; D call uncertain. The V gene lost 1 base and the J gene lost 6 bases, with 15 bases spanning the gap. CDR1 SGHVS and CDR2 FQNEAQ come from the germline V gene. This CDR3 is built from 15 residues. The CDR3 DNA follows: TGTGCCAGCAGCTTAGAAGTAGGATTGCGTGATGGCTACACCTTC. As protein: CASSLEVGLRDGYTF.

V gene TRBV29-1 combines with J gene TRBJ2-3; TRBD2 agrees at 7 bases. The germline V gene has CDR1 SQVTM and CDR2 ANQGSEA. Germline trimming cut 4 bases from V and 0 bases from J; bases unmatched to any gene: 4. CDR3 size: 14 residues. The CDR3 protein is CSVVGGLSTDTQYF. The DNA of the CDR3 is TGCAGCGTTGTGGGGGGGTTGAGCACAGATACGCAGTATTTT.

This sequence joins TRBV27 and TRBJ2-3, with 11 bases identical to TRBD2. The V gene end was trimmed by 5 bases and the J gene end by 5 bases; junction bases not matched to a gene: 9. Germline assignment: CDR1 MNHEY and CDR2 SMNVEV (reference sequence). The length of the CDR3 is 16 residues. The CDR3 nucleotides are TGTGCCAGCAGTACAATAGCGGGGGGGTTTCAAGATACGCAGTATTTT. Its protein is CASSTIAGGFQDTQYF.

The gene calls are TRBV11-3 and TRBJ2-1; 16 positions agree with TRBD2. This CDR3 has 13 residues. Germline CDR1 SGHNT, CDR2 YENEEA. Trimming at V came to 8 bases and at J to 10 bases, leaving 2 bases not matched to a gene. CDR3 loop: CASGTSGGGEQFF. CDR3 DNA sequence: TGTGCCAGCGGGACTAGCGGGGGGGGAGAGCAGTTCTTC.

This chain links TRBV7-8 with TRBJ2-2, with D possibly matching TRBD1 (6 bases). Per the germline V gene, CDR1 is SGHVS and CDR2 is FQNEAQ. The CDR3 length is 15 residues. Trimming took 2 bases from V and 1 from J, leaving 8 bases between them. The CDR3 DNA sequence: TGTGCCAGCAGCTTAATCAGGGGGAACACCGGGGAGCTGTTTTTT. This encodes CASSLIRGNTGELFF.

V and J are TRBV28 and TRBJ2-5, with D uncertain. The germline V gene has CDR1 MDHEN and CDR2 SYDVKM. Trimming took 3 bases from V and 1 from J, leaving 9 bases between them. The CDR3 has 14 amino acids. CDR3 nucleotide sequence: TGTGCCAGCAGTTTCAACCCCTTCCAAGAGACCCAGTACTTC. Protein sequence: CASSFNPFQETQYF.

J is TRBJ1-5 and V is TRBV5-6, with unresolved D. CDR3 length: 12 residues. V was cut by 0 bases and J by 5 bases, with 3 bases left in between. Germline assignment: CDR1 SGHDT and CDR2 YYEEEE. In DNA form, the CDR3 reads TGTGCCAGCAGCTTGGGGGATCAGCCCCAGCATTTT. It codes for CASSLGDQPQHF.

The V call is TRBV10-1, the J call TRBJ1-5; no definite D call. CDR3 length: 16 amino acids. V gave up 3 bases and J gave up 5 bases, with 17 bases separating them. In germline, CDR1 is WNHNN, CDR2 SYGVQD (reference sequence). The CDR3 here is CASSESDGGNYQPQHF. The CDR3 region has the DNA TGCGCCAGCAGTGAATCGGACGGAGGAAATTATCAGCCCCAGCATTTT.

V gene TRBV28 combines with J gene TRBJ2-5, with D hard to call. Germline-derived CDR1 and CDR2 are MDHEN and SYDVKM. The CDR3 runs to 13 residues. The ends were cut back, 3 bases at V and 1 base at J, with 6 bases in the middle. Here the CDR3 DNA reads TGTGCCAGCAGTTTGGAGTTCCAAGAGACCCAGTACTTC. It translates to CASSLEFQETQYF.

The genes are TRBV27 and TRBJ2-1; no definite D call. Trimming removed 2 bases at V and 4 bases at J, with 6 bases between. CDR1 is MNHEY and CDR2 is SMNVEV in the germline V gene (reference sequence). The CDR3 totals 13 residues. The CDR3: CASSLGRYNEQFF. DNA of the CDR3: TGTGCCAGCAGTTTAGGCAGGTACAATGAGCAGTTCTTC.

This sequence joins TRBV7-3 and TRBJ2-1; D is unclear. V was cut by 0 bases and J by 3 bases, with 9 bases left in between. The CDR3 extends over 15 amino acids. Per germline, CDR1 SGHTA and CDR2 FQGTGA. This CDR3 reads CASSLTRSDYNEQFF. CDR3 nucleotide sequence: TGTGCCAGCAGCTTAACCCGCTCGGACTACAATGAGCAGTTCTTC.

The chain is built from TRBV29-1 and TRBJ2-7; D not certain. V was cut by 3 bases and J by 6 bases, with 9 bases left in between. Germline CDR1 SQVTM, CDR2 ANQGSEA. The length of the CDR3 is 11 residues. The CDR3 region is CSVEVYTEQYF. The CDR3 region has the DNA TGCAGCGTTGAGGTCTATACCGAGCAGTACTTC.

The rearrangement joins TRBV14 to TRBJ2-1; D remains unclear. V was trimmed by 0 bases and J by 2 bases, leaving 8 bases between them. The germline gives CDR1 SGHDN, CDR2 FVKESK. The CDR3 sequence is 15 residues long. The CDR3 bases are TGTGCCAGCAGCCAAGAACTGGGTCCCTACAATGAGCAGTTCTTC. Translating it yields CASSQELGPYNEQFF.

V is TRBV7-9 and J is TRBJ1-5, with TRBD1 as a possible D gene (6 bases). V was cut by 5 bases and J by 0 bases, with 11 bases left in between. Germline V lookup: CDR1 SEHNR, CDR2 FQNEAQ (reference sequence). The CDR3 contains 15 residues. Written as DNA, the CDR3 is TGTGCCAGCAGCCCCGGGACAAGTAGCAATCAGCCCCAGCATTTT. Its translation is CASSPGTSSNQPQHF. The full variable domain, its missing parts supplied by reference TRBV7-9 and TRBJ1-5, is DTGVSQNPRHKITKRGQNVTFRCDPISEHNRLYWYRQTLGQGPEFLTYFQNEAQLEKSRLLSDRFSAERPKGSFSTLEIQRTEQGDSAMYLCASSPGTSSNQPQHFGDGTRLSIL.

The rearrangement joins TRBV30 to TRBJ2-7; TRBD1 agrees at 7 bases. The CDR3 is 13 amino acids. The V segment lost 5 bases and the J segment 2 bases; nucleotides outside the gene matches: 6. CDR1 is GTSNPN, CDR2 SVGIG, per germline (reference sequence). This CDR3 reads CAWSLGTAYEQYF. The CDR3 DNA reads as TGTGCCTGGTCGTTGGGGACAGCCTACGAGCAGTACTTC. Together with reference TRBV30 and TRBJ2-7, the CDR3 gives the full variable domain: SQTIHQWPATLVQPVGSPLSLECTVEGTSNPNLYWYRQAAGRGLQLLFYSVGIGQISSEVPQNLSASRPQDRQFILSSKKLLLSDSGFYLCAWSLGTAYEQYFGPGTRLTVT.

The rearrangement links TRBV28 to TRBJ2-7, with 8 bases fitting TRBD1. The CDR3 covers 16 residues. V lost 4 bases and J lost 2; bases outside the gene matches: 10. Germline assignment: CDR1 MDHEN and CDR2 SYDVKM. Here the CDR3 reads CASSSLGDRKAYEQYF. The CDR3 nucleotides read TGTGCCAGCAGTTCATTAGGGGACAGGAAGGCCTACGAGCAGTACTTC.

The V and J genes are TRBV5-8 and TRBJ2-2, with TRBD2 as a possible D gene (5 bases). The V end was cut by 4 bases, the J end by 7 bases, with 14 bases between. In germline, CDR1 is SGHTS, CDR2 YDEGEE. The CDR3 has 14 residues. The CDR3 coding sequence is TGTGCCAGCAGCGTGCCAAGGGCGGGCGGGGAGCTGTTTTTT. Protein sequence: CASSVPRAGGELFF.

The V gene is TRBV6-1, the J gene TRBJ2-5, with 7 bases fitting TRBD1. Germline V CDR1 and CDR2: MNHNS, SASEGT. Trimming took 4 bases from V and 5 from J; bases not matched to a gene: 10. This CDR3 spans 15 amino acids. CDR3 loop: CASSGPGQTFETQYF. The CDR3 DNA follows: TGTGCCAGCAGTGGTCCGGGACAGACTTTCGAGACCCAGTACTTC.